The 21 T cell receptor beta chains in this list originate from one sample, sequenced in a study of blood T cell repertoires in COVID-19. TCRdb keeps only in-frame clones here, not all; method: immunoSEQ multiplex PCR. This sample has approximately 82,000 clones; 65% to 85% occur once, and the top ten carry about 17%. Sample: peripheral blood. Receptors originate from a woman aged 55-70 years with acute or convalescent COVID-19.

This rearrangement joins TRBV4-2 to TRBJ2-3, with 9 positions matching TRBD2. The CDR3 runs to 15 residues. The V and J ends lost 2 bases and 3 bases, in that order; junction bases with no gene match: 3. The germline CDR1 and CDR2 sequences are LGHNA and YNFKEQ. The DNA of the CDR3 is TGTGCCAGCAGCCAAAAACTAGCGGGTACAGATACGCAGTATTTT. Its protein is CASSQKLAGTDTQYF.

The chain links TRBV27 to TRBJ1-2; tentative D call: TRBD1 (5 bases). Trimming stripped 6 bases from V and 4 bases from J, with 9 bases between. The germline V gene has CDR1 MNHEY and CDR2 SMNVEV (reference sequence). The CDR3 sequence is 12 residues long. DNA of the CDR3: TGTGCCAGCAGATCGACAGTCTATGGCTACACCTTC. Protein product: CASRSTVYGYTF.

The V gene is TRBV6-6, the J gene TRBJ1-1; D possibly corresponds to TRBD1 (6 bases). This CDR3 comprises 14 residues. Germline loops: CDR1 MNHNY, CDR2 SVGAGI (reference sequence). V was shortened by 7 bases and J by 11 bases, with 23 bases between the two germline ends. The CDR3 region is CASTLPGHQLVAFF. In DNA form, the CDR3 reads TGTGCCAGCACCCTACCGGGACACCAACTTGTGGCTTTCTTT.

This chain joins TRBV5-1 and TRBJ1-4; 9 nucleotides line up with TRBD1. This CDR3 comprises 16 residues. J was trimmed by 7 bases and V by 0 bases; bases with no gene match: 7. Germline V gene lookup returns CDR1 SGHRS and CDR2 YFSETQ. The CDR3 spells CASSLALDRGFEKLFF. CDR3 nucleotides: TGCGCCAGCAGCTTGGCCCTGGACAGGGGATTTGAAAAACTGTTTTTT.

This clone has only one observation. The genes are TRBV7-2 and TRBJ2-7, with a possible D match to TRBD1 (6 bases). V gave up 6 bases and J gave up 0 bases, with 15 bases separating them. This CDR3 is 15 amino acids long. Germline assignment: CDR1 SGHTA and CDR2 FQGNSA. As DNA, the CDR3 is TGTGCCAGCAGTTCGTCCCGGGACACCTCCTACGAGCAGTACTTC. Protein: CASSSSRDTSYEQYF.

The chain is built from TRBV5-1 and TRBJ1-1; perhaps TRBD1 as D (5 bases). CDR3 length equals 15 residues. Trimming removed 1 base from V and 7 bases from J, with 17 bases in between. Per germline, CDR1 SGHRS and CDR2 YFSETQ. For the CDR3, the DNA is TGCGCCAGCAGCTTGAACAATTTCAGGGCTGGTGAAGCTTTCTTT. Its translation: CASSLNNFRAGEAFF.

The chain uses TRBV9 and TRBJ2-1; a possible D gene is TRBD2 (5 bases). CDR1 SGDLS and CDR2 YYNGEE come from the germline V gene. This CDR3 has 15 amino acids. Trimming pared 3 bases from V and 3 bases from J, leaving 13 bases between. The CDR3 DNA reads TGTGCCAGCAGCGGACGGACTCCCAACTACAATGAGCAGTTCTTC. Translated, it gives CASSGRTPNYNEQFF.

The CDR3 coding sequence is TGTGCCACCAGTAGCTTACAGGGGGATCAAAAAGAGACCCAGTACTTC. This gives the protein CATSSLQGDQKETQYF. The V and J genes are TRBV24-1 and TRBJ2-5, with TRBD1 identical over 8 bases. Germline CDR1 is KGHDR and CDR2 is SFDVKD. This CDR3 is built from 16 residues. V gave up 6 bases and J gave up 3 bases; unmatched junction bases: 11.

The gene calls are TRBV7-9 and TRBJ2-1, with a weak D call TRBD1 (6 bases). The CDR3 has 13 residues. CDR1 SEHNR and CDR2 FQNEAQ come from the germline V gene (reference sequence). Between the trimmed V and J ends, which lost 3 bases and 3 bases, there was a span of 6 bases. In DNA, the CDR3 is TGTGCCAGCAGCTTGACAGGCTACAATGAGCAGTTCTTC. Translated: CASSLTGYNEQFF.

The chain joins TRBV19 to TRBJ2-1; 8 bases match TRBD2. This CDR3 has 13 amino acids. Trimming removed 6 bases from V and 10 bases from J; junction bases left unmatched: 8. The germline V gene has CDR1 LNHDA and CDR2 SQIVND (reference sequence). CDR3 in DNA: TGTGCCAGTAGGGAAGCGGGAGTGGAAGAGCAGTTCTTC. Encoded protein: CASREAGVEEQFF.

The chain joins TRBV4-3 to TRBJ1-2, with D perhaps matching TRBD1 (5 bases). V shed 0 bases and J shed 4 bases, with 12 bases lying between them. The CDR3 has 15 amino acids. CDR1 LGHNA and CDR2 YSLEER come from the germline V gene. CDR3 bases: TGCGCCAGCAGCCAAGATAATAGACAGACCTATGGCTACACCTTC. Its protein is CASSQDNRQTYGYTF.

The chain has TRBV5-1 and TRBJ2-7; 7 positions match TRBD2. CDR3 size: 17 residues. Germline V lookup: CDR1 SGHRS, CDR2 YFSETQ. With 3 bases clipped from V and 0 bases from J, the junction kept 12 bases outside the gene matches. CDR3 nucleotide sequence: TGCGCCAGCAGCTCCCGGATTAGCGGGTCGAGCTCCTACGAGCAGTACTTC. Residues: CASSSRISGSSSYEQYF.

The V call is TRBV11-3, the J call TRBJ1-2; the match to TRBD1 covers 7 bases. Germline CDR1 reads SGHNT; CDR2 reads YENEEA. This CDR3 is 14 amino acids long. Germline trimming cut 4 bases from V and 2 bases from J; bases unmatched to any gene: 4. CDR3 sequence reads: CASSSNRGNYGYTF. CDR3 in DNA: TGTGCCAGCAGCTCCAACAGGGGAAACTATGGCTACACCTTC.

V is TRBV6-4 and J is TRBJ2-2, with D maybe TRBD2 (6 bases). V lost 1 base, J lost 3 bases, and 15 bases lay in between. CDR3 length: 17 residues. Germline V gene data show CDR1 as MRHNA and CDR2 as SNTAGT. The CDR3: CASSDLRGSGDTGELFF. The CDR3 bases are TGTGCCAGCAGTGACTTACGGGGGTCCGGGGACACCGGGGAGCTGTTTTTT.

The chain couples TRBV19 to TRBJ1-5; 12 nucleotides align to TRBD1. Germline assignment: CDR1 LNHDA and CDR2 SQIVND (reference sequence). J was trimmed by 2 bases and V by 3 bases; bases with no gene match: 8. The length of the CDR3 is 18 residues. The CDR3 bases are TGTGCCAGTAGTATGGGACAGGGGGCAATCGGTGGCAATCAGCCCCAGCATTTT. Encoded protein: CASSMGQGAIGGNQPQHF.

The DNA for the CDR3 is TGTGCCAGTAGTTACAGGGGGCGTAATGAAAAACTGTTTTTT. This codes for CASSYRGRNEKLFF. The chain joins TRBV19 to TRBJ1-4; TRBD1 agrees at 9 bases. This CDR3 contains 14 residues. Trimming cost V 5 bases and J 4 bases; bases outside gene matches: 2. Germline CDR1 LNHDA, CDR2 SQIVND (reference sequence).

CDR3 DNA: TGCGCCAGCAGCTTTATAGCGGGATCGGGCGAGACCCAGTACTTC. Encoded protein: CASSFIAGSGETQYF. The rearrangement joins TRBV5-1 to TRBJ2-5; 8 bases map to TRBD2. Germline CDR1 is SGHRS and CDR2 is YFSETQ. V lost 2 bases, J lost 5 bases, and 8 bases stayed unmatched. This CDR3 contains 15 residues.

The chain carries TRBV6-6 and TRBJ1-2, with TRBD1 matching 7 bases. With 6 bases clipped from V and 5 bases from J, the junction kept 9 bases outside the gene matches. From germline, CDR1 is MNHNY and CDR2 SVGAGI (reference sequence). The CDR3 runs to 14 residues. For the CDR3, the DNA is TGTGCCAGCAGCCACGACAGGGAAGGATATGGCTACACCTTC. Its translation is CASSHDREGYGYTF.

V gene TRBV7-9 combines with J gene TRBJ2-1, with 13 positions matching TRBD2. J gave up 7 bases and V 5 bases, and 11 bases lay outside the gene matches. The CDR3 extends over 17 amino acids. Germline CDR1 is SEHNR and CDR2 is FQNEAQ (reference sequence). This CDR3 is CASSLGTSGAMGNEQFF. Written as DNA, the CDR3 is TGTGCCAGCAGCCTCGGGACTAGCGGGGCCATGGGGAATGAGCAGTTCTTC.

A few counts support this clone. The chain couples TRBV7-2 to TRBJ2-1, with D possibly TRBD2 on 5 matching bases. Germline lookup yields CDR1 SGHTA and CDR2 FQGNSA. The CDR3 has 16 amino acids. Trimming took 4 bases from V and 0 from J, leaving 13 bases between them. The chain's CDR3 is CASSSSAGFSYNEQFF. The CDR3 nucleotides are TGTGCCAGCAGCTCCAGTGCGGGCTTCTCCTACAATGAGCAGTTCTTC.

This clone came up once. V and J are TRBV11-2 and TRBJ1-1; 7 positions agree with TRBD1. V shed 2 bases and J 4 bases; nucleotides not matched to a gene: 7. The CDR3 extends over 15 amino acids. Per germline, CDR1 SGHAT and CDR2 FQNNGV. CDR3 residues: CASSLIDREVTEAFF. CDR3 bases: TGTGCCAGCAGCTTAATCGACAGGGAGGTCACTGAAGCTTTCTTT. Drawing the rest from reference TRBV11-2 and TRBJ1-1, the complete variable domain is EAGVAQSPRYKIIEKRQSVAFWCNPISGHATLYWYQQILGQGPKLLIQFQNNGVVDDSQLPKDRFSAERLKGVDSTLKIQPAKLEDSAVYLCASSLIDREVTEAFFGQGTRLTVV.